This T cell receptor beta chain comes out of a study of cytomegalovirus exposure and HLA in healthy donors. There are 15 residues in the CDR3. The germline CDR1 and CDR2 sequences are LNHDA and SQIVND (reference sequence). Trimming took off 3 bases at V and 4 bases at J, with 12 bases between the two ends. Notes on the study in general: In a later analysis, HLA-associated beta chains showed higher expansion and lower generation probabilities than comparable chains.

Comments on this clone: No antigen is known for it.

PCR primers comprised 60 Vbeta and 13 Jbeta primers. TCRdb's table, derived via immunoSEQ multiplex PCR, lists solely in-frame clones and lacks some. This sample lists 90,000 to 150,000 clones; its ten largest clones have 3.6%. The TCR was taken from a man between 18 and 29 years old in good health and CMV-seronegative. The sequenced sample consisted of PBMCs. V is TRBV19 and J is TRBJ2-2; weak D call: TRBD2 (6 bases). The CDR3 region has the DNA TGTGCCAGTAGTATGGCCCTAGCGAGCACCGGGGAGCTGTTTTTT. Protein sequence: CASSMALASTGELFF.